This T cell receptor beta chain appears in the sequencing data of a study of response to subunit inactivated influenza vaccine. General study findings and limits: After each seasonal influenza vaccination, few new T cells are recruited, the authors suggested.

Looked up from germline, CDR1 is GTSNPN and CDR2 is SVGIG (reference sequence). This CDR3 is built from 10 residues. A single record per CDR3 protein comes from TCRdb applying MiXCR to the RT-PCR reads. The sample yields around 580,000 distinct CDR3 sequences, 12% to 15% seen once. A single count supports this clonotype. Antigen unknown. The sample was PBMCs from blood, taken less than 13 days after vaccination. This clonotype originated in a man in his fifties who received an inactivated influenza vaccine. V gene TRBV30 combines with J gene TRBJ1-2, with D unclear. CDR3: CAGGNYGYTF. The CDR3 DNA reads as TGTGCTGGAGGCAACTATGGCTACACCTTC.